This entry lists 32 T cell receptor beta chains sequenced from one sample in a study of T-cell memory formation after mild COVID-19 listed by TCRdb under 2021. The library was obtained by 5' RACE. Sequencing was carried out with an Illumina NovaSeq 6000. TCRdb trimmed public reads at Q25 via fastp, called clones via MiXCR and kept in-frame beta chains. Here each entry gathers all rows of one CDR3 protein and keeps the most common genes and DNA. The sample has a few hundred thousand distinct CDR3 sequences on record, about 23% of them singletons. The ten largest make up around 13% of the sample. The sample comprised PBMCs or a T cell subset sorted from them (not recorded which). These receptors were collected from an adult woman who had mild COVID-19 (a few samples of this study predate the infection). The sample titles of this study are shuffled in the database, so cell type and time point are left out; the donor was told from shared clones.

The table lists this clonotype with a few counts. The chain carries TRBV7-9 and TRBJ1-3; TRBD1 might be the D (5 bases). The CDR3 consists of 14 residues. V lost 6 bases and J lost 4, with 13 bases in between. Germline V gene sequence: CDR1 SEHNR, CDR2 FQNEAQ (reference sequence). The CDR3 loop reads CASRPRGLGNTIYF. CDR3 nucleotides: TGTGCCAGCAGGCCAAGGGGCCTGGGAAACACCATATATTTT.

The V call is TRBV20-1, the J call TRBJ2-2, with D perhaps matching TRBD1 (5 bases). Per germline, CDR1 DFQATT and CDR2 SNEGSKA (reference sequence). Trimming left V 5 bases short and J 6 bases short, with 25 bases between. This CDR3 has 17 amino acids. The chain's CDR3 is CSALRDRGRDGAGELFF. DNA of the CDR3: TGCAGTGCTCTAAGAGATAGGGGCAGGGATGGTGCCGGGGAGCTGTTTTTT.

The chain is built from TRBV29-1 and TRBJ2-3; 8 bases fit TRBD1. There are 14 residues in the CDR3. Germline V CDR1 and CDR2: SQVTM, ANQGSEA. J was trimmed by 4 bases and V by 3 bases; bases with no gene match: 6. Here the CDR3 DNA reads TGCAGCGTTGAGACAGGGGTTGTAGCAGATACGCAGTATTTT. It translates to CSVETGVVADTQYF.

The chain recombines TRBV5-1 with TRBJ2-5; 14 nucleotides agree with TRBD2. J was trimmed by 3 bases and V by 4 bases; bases with no gene match: 2. The CDR3 has 15 residues. Germline V gene sequence: CDR1 SGHRS, CDR2 YFSETQ. CDR3 sequence reads: CASSTGLAGEETQYF. The DNA of the CDR3 is TGCGCCAGCAGCACGGGACTAGCGGGGGAAGAGACCCAGTACTTC.

This clonotype has a handful of counts. The chain uses TRBV6-5 and TRBJ2-3; D gene unclear. This CDR3 region has 11 residues. The V gene's germline CDR1 is MNHEY and CDR2 SVGAGI. The V and J ends lost 8 bases and 5 bases respectively, with 8 bases between them. The CDR3 bases are TGTGCCAGCCGGAAACAAGATACGCAGTATTTT. It codes for CASRKQDTQYF.

This clonotype showed up just a few times. The chain joins TRBV5-8 to TRBJ2-3; D call uncertain. Trimming removed 4 bases at V and 2 bases at J, with 11 bases between. Per the germline V gene, CDR1 is SGHTS and CDR2 is YDEGEE. This CDR3 is built from 14 residues. The CDR3 here is CASSEDQDTDTQYF. In DNA form, the CDR3 reads TGTGCCAGCAGCGAGGACCAGGACACAGATACGCAGTATTTT.

The V gene is TRBV10-3, the J gene TRBJ1-5; possibly TRBD1 for D (5 bases). Germline V gives CDR1 ENHRY, CDR2 SYGVKD. Trimming left V 2 bases short and J 2 bases short, with 13 bases between. There are 16 residues in the CDR3. The CDR3 DNA reads as TGTGCCATCAGTGAGAGTCTAGGAGGGGGCAATCAGCCCCAGCATTTT. It codes for CAISESLGGGNQPQHF.

With respect to this clonotype: The junction and the germline gene differ at one end; a read error may be behind it. V and J are TRBV4-1 and TRBJ1-2, with D unresolved. CDR1 is MGHRA and CDR2 is YSYEKL in the germline V gene. This CDR3 spans 11 amino acids. In DNA form, the CDR3 reads TGCGCCAGCAGCCAAGATCAGAGAAAGTCCTTC. Its protein is CASSQDQRKSF.

The rearrangement uses TRBV12-3 or TRBV12-4 and TRBJ2-7; D gene unclear. V lost 10 bases and J lost 6, with 16 bases in between. The CDR3 sequence is 12 residues long. The CDR3 bases are TGTGCCACCGGATACGGGCCGAGCGAGCAGTACTTC. Its translation is CATGYGPSEQYF.

This chain joins TRBV5-4 and TRBJ1-1; D call uncertain. The CDR3 runs to 14 residues. Germline V lookup: CDR1 SGHNT, CDR2 YYREEE (reference sequence). V gave up 2 bases and J gave up 6 bases, with 14 bases separating them. In DNA, the CDR3 is TGTGCCAGCAGCTTCCCCGGGTCTGGCCCTGAAGCTTTCTTT. This codes for CASSFPGSGPEAFF.

The rearrangement links TRBV7-8 to TRBJ1-5; D ambiguous. In germline, CDR1 is SGHVS, CDR2 FQNEAQ. The CDR3 totals 17 residues. The V end was cut by 0 bases, the J end by 1 base, with 13 bases between. As DNA, the CDR3 is TGTGCCAGCAGCTTAGCAACGGTCCTGGGAAGCAATCAGCCCCAGCATTTT. This translates into CASSLATVLGSNQPQHF.

This clonotype was counted between two and nine times. This chain links TRBV5-1 with TRBJ2-7, with D uncertain. This CDR3 is 15 amino acids long. Germline V lookup: CDR1 SGHRS, CDR2 YFSETQ. Trimming shortened V by 2 bases and J by 2 bases, and 14 bases separated the two germline ends. CDR3 bases: TGCGCCAGCAGCTTCACGGGCCACACAACCTACGAGCAGTACTTC. Translated, it gives CASSFTGHTTYEQYF.

The rearrangement uses TRBV18 and TRBJ1-6; possible D gene TRBD1, 5 bases. Trimming pared 8 bases from V and 6 bases from J, leaving 17 bases between. The CDR3 has 15 amino acids. Germline lookup yields CDR1 KGHSH and CDR2 LQKENI. CDR3 sequence: CASDPEGLPNSPLHF. The CDR3, as DNA: TGTGCCAGCGACCCCGAGGGGCTACCTAATTCACCCCTCCACTTT.

This clonotype was observed a few times. The genes are TRBV20-1 and TRBJ1-2, with D unresolved. CDR3 size: 13 residues. V was clipped by 5 bases and J by 4 bases, with 14 bases between them. The germline CDR1 and CDR2 sequences are DFQATT and SNEGSKA (reference sequence). This CDR3 is CSASRLRSYGYTF. Here the CDR3 DNA reads TGCAGTGCTTCGAGGCTTAGAAGCTATGGCTACACCTTC.

J is TRBJ2-3 and V is TRBV20-1; TRBD1 matches 7 bases. Germline trimming cut 3 bases from V and 0 bases from J; bases unmatched to any gene: 12. The CDR3 has 17 residues. CDR1 and CDR2 (germline): DFQATT, SNEGSKA (reference sequence). In nucleotides, the CDR3 is TGCAGTGCTAGTCTGCAGACAGGGCCTCTTAGCACAGATACGCAGTATTTT. It yields the protein CSASLQTGPLSTDTQYF.

This chain joins TRBV11-3 and TRBJ2-1; weak D call: TRBD2 (6 bases). The V and J ends lost 4 bases and 2 bases respectively, with 12 bases between them. CDR3 length: 15 residues. Looked up from germline, CDR1 is SGHNT and CDR2 is YENEEA. The CDR3 nucleotides read TGTGCCAGCAGCTATAGCGGAGAGGCCTACAATGAGCAGTTCTTC. It codes for CASSYSGEAYNEQFF.

The chain couples TRBV6-2 or TRBV6-3 to TRBJ1-2; 8 positions agree with TRBD1. CDR1 and CDR2 (germline): MNHEY, SVGEGT. V shed 5 bases and J 6 bases; nucleotides not matched to a gene: 11. The CDR3 is 15 residues long. Here the CDR3 DNA reads TGTGCCAGCAGTCAGACCAGGGGGCGCTTAAATGGCTACACCTTC. This encodes CASSQTRGRLNGYTF.

J is TRBJ2-7 and V is TRBV12-3 or TRBV12-4; tentatively, D is TRBD1 (6 bases). V was trimmed by 6 bases and J by 2 bases, leaving 14 bases between them. The CDR3 totals 14 residues. The CDR3 region is CASSQGTLAYEQYF. CDR3 DNA: TGTGCCAGCAGCCAAGGGACACTCGCCTACGAGCAGTACTTC.

This clonotype was counted only a few times. The chain recombines TRBV2 with TRBJ2-7, with D perhaps TRBD2 (6 bases). Trimming stripped 6 bases from V and 3 bases from J, with 9 bases between. The germline CDR1 and CDR2 sequences are SNHLY and FYNNEI. This CDR3 has 12 amino acids. CDR3 sequence (DNA): TGTGCCAGCAGGGGGGGAGGCTACGAGCAGTACTTC. Amino acid sequence: CASRGGGYEQYF.

The chain uses TRBV7-2 and TRBJ2-3; 8 bases map to TRBD2. Germline V gene data show CDR1 as SGHTA and CDR2 as FQGNSA. The CDR3 extends over 18 amino acids. The ends lost 4 bases at V and 8 bases at J; junction bases unmatched: 20. CDR3 region: CASSSPPLRGASGGTQYF. DNA for the CDR3: TGTGCCAGCAGCTCTCCTCCCCTGCGGGGGGCCTCCGGTGGTACGCAGTATTTT.

This clonotype was found a few times. CDR3 in DNA: TGTGCCAGCAGTTTCATTAGGAGGGAGACCCAGTACTTC. Translating gives CASSFIRRETQYF. This chain uses TRBV12-3 or TRBV12-4 with TRBJ2-5; the D gene is possibly TRBD2 (5 bases). The CDR3 runs 13 residues. Deletions cut 3 bases from V and 5 bases from J, with 10 bases between.

V and J are TRBV5-1 and TRBJ2-3, with TRBD1 matching 7 bases. The CDR3 length is 15 residues. From germline, CDR1 is SGHRS and CDR2 YFSETQ. Unmatched junction bases numbered 7, after V lost 4 bases and J lost 2 bases. Written as DNA, the CDR3 is TGCGCCAGCAGCATATCGGGACAGTCCACAGATACGCAGTATTTT. Protein sequence: CASSISGQSTDTQYF.

This clonotype has more than one count but fewer than ten. V is TRBV11-2 and J is TRBJ2-7; D is ambiguous. The CDR3 consists of 14 residues. Germline V gene data show CDR1 as SGHAT and CDR2 as FQNNGV. Deletions cut 0 bases from V and 5 bases from J, with 11 bases between. Written as DNA, the CDR3 is TGTGCCAGCAGCTTAGATCGGGCTACCGACGAGCAGTACTTC. This codes for CASSLDRATDEQYF.

This clonotype was detected only a few times. The CDR3 DNA reads TGTGCCAGCAGTTTACAGGCCTTGTACAATGAGCAGTTCTTC. Encoded protein: CASSLQALYNEQFF. This sequence joins TRBV11-2 and TRBJ2-1, with a weak D call TRBD1 (5 bases). Trimming left V 6 bases short and J 4 bases short, with 13 bases between. Germline V CDR1 and CDR2: SGHAT, FQNNGV. This CDR3 comprises 14 residues.

The V gene is TRBV20-1, the J gene TRBJ2-1; 10 bases align to TRBD2. J was trimmed by 4 bases and V by 5 bases; bases with no gene match: 8. Germline V gene data show CDR1 as DFQATT and CDR2 as SNEGSKA (reference sequence). The CDR3 loop spans 15 amino acids. The CDR3: CSARGSGRAYNEQFF. The DNA of the CDR3 is TGCAGTGCTCGAGGGAGCGGGAGGGCTTACAATGAGCAGTTCTTC.

The V gene is TRBV29-1, the J gene TRBJ2-5, with 7 bases fitting TRBD2. Germline loops: CDR1 SQVTM, CDR2 ANQGSEA. Trimming at V came to 7 bases and at J to 4 bases, leaving 9 bases not matched to a gene. The CDR3 is 13 residues long. CDR3 nucleotide sequence: TGCAGCGCCAGGCGCGGGAGTGGAGAGACCCAGTACTTC. Translating gives CSARRGSGETQYF.

This clonotype has just a few counts. This chain links TRBV7-8 with TRBJ1-1; tentatively, D is TRBD1 (5 bases). Looked up from germline, CDR1 is SGHVS and CDR2 is FQNEAQ. The CDR3 is made up of 16 amino acids. The V and J ends lost 4 bases and 1 base respectively, with 16 bases between them. The CDR3 nucleotides are TGTGCCAGCAGCTCCCCAGGGCGGGGTTCGAACACTGAAGCTTTCTTT. Amino acid sequence: CASSSPGRGSNTEAFF.

This clonotype was seen many times. The CDR3 sequence: CASSVGDTYEQYF. The CDR3 DNA is TGTGCCAGCAGCGTAGGGGACACCTACGAGCAGTACTTC. The chain links TRBV9 to TRBJ2-7; a weak D match, TRBD1 (6 bases). The CDR3 loop spans 13 amino acids. Trimming removed 0 bases at V and 2 bases at J, with 6 bases between. In germline, CDR1 is SGDLS, CDR2 YYNGEE.

The chain recombines TRBV14 with TRBJ2-7; unclear D gene. The CDR3 consists of 15 residues. The ends were cut back, 4 bases at V and 0 bases at J, with 13 bases in the middle. Germline assignment: CDR1 SGHDN and CDR2 FVKESK. The CDR3 DNA reads TGTGCCAGCAGCCCTAGAGGTAGCTTCTCCTACGAGCAGTACTTC. Its translation: CASSPRGSFSYEQYF.

This clonotype was found a few times. The gene calls are TRBV2 and TRBJ2-1, with a possible D match to TRBD2 (6 bases). Germline V CDR1 and CDR2: SNHLY, FYNNEI. The CDR3 covers 12 residues. V was clipped by 9 bases and J by 7 bases, with 13 bases between them. The DNA for the CDR3 is TGTGCCAGTGGCATCGGGGGAAATGAGCAGTTCTTC. Translated, it gives CASGIGGNEQFF.

The chain links TRBV24-1 to TRBJ2-1; D remains ambiguous. Germline V gives CDR1 KGHDR, CDR2 SFDVKD. CDR3 length: 12 amino acids. V shed 8 bases and J shed 7 bases, with 11 bases lying between them. The CDR3 here is CATKGVKNEQFF. CDR3 sequence (DNA): TGTGCCACCAAAGGAGTTAAGAATGAGCAGTTCTTC.

The chain links TRBV12-3 or TRBV12-4 to TRBJ2-1; tentatively, D is TRBD1 (6 bases). The V and J ends lost 6 bases and 9 bases respectively, with 12 bases between them. The CDR3 has 12 amino acids. The CDR3 spells CASRPQGGEQFF. As DNA, the CDR3 is TGTGCCAGCAGACCACAGGGTGGTGAGCAGTTCTTC.